This T cell receptor (beta chain) was profiled in a study of blood T cell repertoires in COVID-19. Study-level information: There were acute and convalescent COVID-19 samples, and they came from the United States, Italy and Spain. From T cells, B-cell-depleted T cells, or PBMCs came the material, which was cDNA or gDNA.

Authors' data handling: Reference gene primer amplification yielded estimated nucleated cell counts. The data were produced by immunoSEQ multiplex PCR, yet TCRdb's version contains in-frame clones alone and is incomplete. That table is the source of V, J and clone size, and D and trimming were worked out from the DNA. The repertoire holds 70,000 or so clones, with 90% to 95% as singletons. The receptor was isolated from a human donor in a cohort sampled during active COVID-19. The sample comprised peripheral blood.

CDR3 amino acids: CASKKQGAYEQYF. CDR3 coding DNA: TGTGCCTCCAAAAAGCAGGGGGCTTACGAGCAGTACTTC. This rearrangement joins TRBV19 to TRBJ2-7; 8 bases align to TRBD1. V shed 11 bases and J 4 bases; nucleotides not matched to a gene: 10. The length of the CDR3 is 13 residues. Germline V CDR1 and CDR2: LNHDA, SQIVND (reference sequence).